These 26 T cell receptor beta chains came from one sample sequenced in a study of long-term antiretroviral therapy in people with HIV. Run at survey level, the immunoSEQ assay was version v3.0. TCRdb keeps only in-frame clones here, not all; method: immunoSEQ multiplex PCR. The sample records under 30,000 clones, 90% to 95% being singletons. Sequencing was performed on unsorted PBMCs, taken 6.3 years after starting antiretroviral therapy. Receptor source: a man aged 30-40 years with HIV.

V gene TRBV5-8 combines with J gene TRBJ1-2; D not certain. This CDR3 is 16 amino acids long. The germline V gene encodes CDR1 SGHTS and CDR2 YDEGEE. The V end was cut by 0 bases, the J end by 2 bases, with 14 bases between. The DNA of the CDR3 is TGTGCCAGCAGCTTGGAGGGCGGCCTGTTAAACTATGGCTACACCTTC. Protein product: CASSLEGGLLNYGYTF.

The gene calls are TRBV11-2 and TRBJ1-2, with no clear D. The CDR3 consists of 13 residues. V lost 5 bases to trimming and J lost 5 bases, with 12 bases between them. Germline-derived CDR1 and CDR2 are SGHAT and FQNNGV. In nucleotides, the CDR3 is TGTGCCAGCAGCCCCCCGGGTCGTTATGGCTACACCTTC. Its translation is CASSPPGRYGYTF.

The chain links TRBV7-9 to TRBJ1-1, with no clear D. CDR1 is SEHNR, CDR2 FQNEAQ, per germline (reference sequence). This CDR3 comprises 13 residues. Trimming removed 4 bases from V and 2 bases from J, with 8 bases in between. CDR3 nucleotides: TGTGCCAGCAGCTCTGGACGTAACACTGAAGCTTTCTTT. It yields the protein CASSSGRNTEAFF.

A remark on this clone: Different DNA sequences within this sample yield the same CDR3. The gene calls are TRBV4-3 and TRBJ1-1; unclear D gene. The V gene's germline CDR1 is LGHNA and CDR2 YSLEER. The CDR3 runs 15 residues. V lost 3 bases to trimming and J lost 1 base, with 12 bases between them. The CDR3 DNA reads TGCGCCAGCAGCCAGGGTGGACCTTCGAACACTGAAGCTTTCTTT. Translating it yields CASSQGGPSNTEAFF.

This clone was found once. V is TRBV9 and J is TRBJ2-1, with 11 positions matching TRBD2. The V gene end was trimmed by 4 bases and the J gene end by 3 bases; junction bases not matched to a gene: 6. Germline V gene sequence: CDR1 SGDLS, CDR2 YYNGEE. The CDR3 has 16 residues. CDR3 coding DNA: TGTGCCAGCAGCCCAAGAGGGACTAGCGGCTACAATGAGCAGTTCTTC. Translating gives CASSPRGTSGYNEQFF.

The chain couples TRBV15 to TRBJ1-5; possible D gene TRBD1, 6 bases. V lost 5 bases and J lost 0, with 17 bases in between. The CDR3 sequence is 17 residues long. Germline values: CDR1 LNHNV, CDR2 YYDKDF (reference sequence). The DNA of the CDR3 is TGTGCCACCAGCCGTAACCACAGGGACTATAGCAATCAGCCCCAGCATTTT. Amino acids: CATSRNHRDYSNQPQHF.

The chain recombines TRBV27 with TRBJ2-3; D may match TRBD1 or TRBD2 (6 bases each). With 11 bases removed from V and 0 bases from J, the gap between germline ends came to 15 bases. This CDR3 spans 14 amino acids. Germline V gene lookup returns CDR1 MNHEY and CDR2 SMNVEV (reference sequence). CDR3 protein: CAAKGGLSTDTQYF. The CDR3 DNA sequence: TGTGCCGCCAAAGGGGGGCTTAGCACAGATACGCAGTATTTT.

This chain links TRBV27 with TRBJ2-7; 15 bases are a match to TRBD2. The CDR3 covers 19 residues. Germline values: CDR1 MNHEY, CDR2 SMNVEV (reference sequence). V shed 5 bases, J shed 2 bases, and the junction held 13 bases outside the gene matches. CDR3 in amino acids: CASSTLGTSGGTNPYEQYF. The CDR3 DNA sequence: TGTGCCAGCAGTACACTCGGGACTAGCGGGGGGACTAACCCCTACGAGCAGTACTTC.

The rearrangement joins TRBV5-5 to TRBJ1-5, with a possible D match to TRBD1 (5 bases). V shed 4 bases and J shed 5 bases, with 16 bases lying between them. The germline CDR1 and CDR2 sequences are SGHKS and YYEKEE (reference sequence). This CDR3 spans 15 amino acids. CDR3 sequence (DNA): TGTGCCAGCAGCAGGACCGGGGGTCCGGATCAGCCCCAGCATTTT. Amino acids: CASSRTGGPDQPQHF.

The chain is built from TRBV4-2 and TRBJ2-5; maybe TRBD2 (7 bases). V shed 5 bases and J shed 1 base, with 17 bases lying between them. The CDR3 runs to 16 residues. Germline lookup yields CDR1 LGHNA and CDR2 YNFKEQ. Written as DNA, the CDR3 is TGTGCCAGCAGCACTCTAGGGGGGGGAGGCCAAGAGACCCAGTACTTC. Its protein is CASSTLGGGGQETQYF.

A word on this clone: One end of the junction does not line up with germline, which may come from a read error. The V and J genes are TRBV5-6 and TRBJ2-1, with D perhaps given as TRBD1 or TRBD2 (5 bases each). This CDR3 comprises 11 residues. CDR1 and CDR2 (germline): SGHDT, YYEEEE. The CDR3 DNA reads as TGTGCCAGCAGCCCTAGACTGGGGGAAGTCTTC. Protein product: CASSPRLGEVF.

The chain employs TRBV29-1 and TRBJ1-5; D is unresolved. Germline CDR1 and CDR2: SQVTM and ANQGSEA. V was shortened by 4 bases and J by 9 bases, with 16 bases between the two germline ends. The CDR3 has 13 residues. Here the CDR3 reads CSVVVGSAGPQHF. CDR3 in DNA: TGCAGCGTTGTAGTCGGAAGCGCAGGGCCCCAGCATTTT.

The chain uses TRBV5-1 and TRBJ1-6, with unresolved D. In germline, CDR1 is SGHRS, CDR2 YFSETQ. The CDR3 runs to 16 residues. The V end was cut by 1 base, the J end by 3 bases, with 11 bases between. DNA for the CDR3: TGCGCCAGCAGCTTGAATGGTGGACTCTATAATTCACCCCTCCACTTT. Protein product: CASSLNGGLYNSPLHF. The complete variable domain, with remaining parts taken from reference TRBV5-1 and TRBJ1-6, reads KAGVTQTPRYLIKTRGQQVTLSCSPISGHRSVSWYQQTPGQGLQFLFEYFSETQRNKGNFPGRFSGRQFSNSRSEMNVSTLELGDSALYLCASSLNGGLYNSPLHFGNGTRLTVT.

The DNA of the CDR3 is TGTGCCAGCAGCACCCATGAACGAGTGACCGGGGAGCTGTTTTTT. Translated, it gives CASSTHERVTGELFF. This chain links TRBV21-1 with TRBJ2-2; the table's D call, TRBD2, was not checked against the DNA. TRBV21-1 is given as a pseudogene. The CDR3 spans 15 residues.

The count of this clone is one. This chain joins TRBV27 and TRBJ2-1; the D gene is possibly TRBD2 (6 bases). Trimming left V 4 bases short and J 0 bases short, with 10 bases between. CDR1 is MNHEY, CDR2 SMNVEV, per germline (reference sequence). The CDR3 has 15 amino acids. This CDR3 reads CASSWEASSYNEQFF. The CDR3 nucleotides are TGTGCCAGCAGTTGGGAGGCCAGCTCCTACAATGAGCAGTTCTTC.

The chain joins TRBV5-1 to TRBJ2-2; D is undetermined. CDR3 size: 14 residues. V was trimmed by 6 bases and J by 4 bases, leaving 13 bases between them. Germline assignment: CDR1 SGHRS and CDR2 YFSETQ. The CDR3 coding sequence is TGCGCCAGCAAAGCTGGCCCGGCCACCGGGGAGCTGTTTTTT. It encodes CASKAGPATGELFF. The full variable domain, rest sourced from reference TRBV5-1 and TRBJ2-2, is KAGVTQTPRYLIKTRGQQVTLSCSPISGHRSVSWYQQTPGQGLQFLFEYFSETQRNKGNFPGRFSGRQFSNSRSEMNVSTLELGDSALYLCASKAGPATGELFFGEGSRLTVL.

The chain employs TRBV5-6 and TRBJ2-2, with D uncertain. V gave up 0 bases and J gave up 5 bases, with 11 bases separating them. This CDR3 comprises 15 residues. Germline lookup yields CDR1 SGHDT and CDR2 YYEEEE. The CDR3 loop is CASSLVGPVTGELFF. The CDR3 DNA is TGTGCCAGCAGCTTGGTAGGACCGGTGACCGGGGAGCTGTTTTTT.

The chain couples TRBV6-5 to TRBJ2-7; D remains unclear. The CDR3 loop spans 12 amino acids. CDR1 and CDR2 (germline): MNHEY, SVGAGI. V was pared by 7 bases and J by 4 bases, with 11 bases between. CDR3 DNA sequence: TGTGCCAGCACCGAGGACGGGTACGAGCAGTACTTC. Amino acids: CASTEDGYEQYF.

The J gene is TRBJ1-5, the V gene TRBV9, with D possibly being TRBD1 (5 bases). The CDR3 is 14 amino acids. In germline, CDR1 is SGDLS, CDR2 YYNGEE. Trimming shortened V by 4 bases and J by 5 bases, and 13 bases separated the two germline ends. In DNA form, the CDR3 reads TGTGCCAGCAGCCTAAGGGGACTGGATCAGCCCCAGCATTTT. This translates into CASSLRGLDQPQHF.

V is TRBV5-1 and J is TRBJ2-5, with 9 positions matching TRBD2. This CDR3 region has 16 residues. Germline assignment: CDR1 SGHRS and CDR2 YFSETQ. V gave up 0 bases and J gave up 5 bases; unmatched junction bases: 8. The CDR3 reads CASSLVASGAGETQYF. CDR3 sequence (DNA): TGCGCCAGCAGCTTGGTGGCTAGCGGGGCGGGGGAGACCCAGTACTTC.

The CDR3 DNA reads TGTGCCAGCAGCCTGTCCGGGGTCAGCACAGATACGCAGTATTTT. Amino acid sequence: CASSLSGVSTDTQYF. This sequence joins TRBV11-2 and TRBJ2-3; possibly TRBD2 for D (5 bases). The germline gives CDR1 SGHAT, CDR2 FQNNGV. The CDR3 totals 15 residues. Trimming cost V 5 bases and J 0 bases, with 12 bases left between them. Complete variable domain (other parts from reference TRBV11-2 and TRBJ2-3): EAGVAQSPRYKIIEKRQSVAFWCNPISGHATLYWYQQILGQGPKLLIQFQNNGVVDDSQLPKDRFSAERLKGVDSTLKIQPAKLEDSAVYLCASSLSGVSTDTQYFGPGTRLTVL.

DNA of the CDR3: TGTGCCAGTAGTCTCCTCTCAAGCACAGATACGCAGTATTTT. Translated, it gives CASSLLSSTDTQYF. V is TRBV19 and J is TRBJ2-3; no definite D call. Looked up from germline, CDR1 is LNHDA and CDR2 is SQIVND (reference sequence). Between the trimmed V and J ends, which lost 5 bases and 0 bases, there was a span of 9 bases. The CDR3 is 14 residues long. Complete variable domain (other parts from reference TRBV19 and TRBJ2-3): DGGITQSPKYLFRKEGQNVTLSCEQNLNHDAMYWYRQDPGQGLRLIYYSQIVNDFQKGDIAEGYSVSREKKESFPLTVTSAQKNPTAFYLCASSLLSSTDTQYFGPGTRLTVL.

This chain joins TRBV7-2 and TRBJ1-4; 9 bases match TRBD1. The ends lost 5 bases at V and 8 bases at J; junction bases unmatched: 9. Germline CDR1 reads SGHTA; CDR2 reads FQGNSA. The CDR3 contains 15 residues. The chain's CDR3 is CASSAQGAIEEKLFF. The CDR3 coding sequence is TGTGCCAGCAGCGCACAGGGGGCAATCGAGGAAAAACTGTTTTTT.

The J gene is TRBJ1-2, the V gene TRBV19, with D perhaps matching TRBD1 (5 bases). Trimming shortened V by 3 bases and J by 7 bases, and 21 bases separated the two germline ends. This CDR3 region has 16 residues. The germline gives CDR1 LNHDA, CDR2 SQIVND (reference sequence). The CDR3 DNA reads as TGTGCCAGTAGTATTAATGGGGCCAACCCACTAGTTGGCTACACCTTC. Its translation is CASSINGANPLVGYTF.

The CDR3 DNA is TGCGCCAGCAGCTTCCAGGGGTACGACACTGAAGCTTTCTTT. It specifies CASSFQGYDTEAFF. The chain carries TRBV5-1 and TRBJ1-1; tentatively, D is TRBD1 (6 bases). This CDR3 contains 14 residues. CDR1 and CDR2 (germline): SGHRS, YFSETQ. Deletions cut 2 bases from V and 3 bases from J, with 11 bases between.

V gene TRBV27 combines with J gene TRBJ1-4; tentative D call: TRBD1 (6 bases). Germline CDR1 is MNHEY and CDR2 is SMNVEV (reference sequence). The CDR3 totals 15 residues. V was trimmed by 5 bases and J by 8 bases, leaving 18 bases between them. The chain's CDR3 is CASSPRGGAGEKLFF. CDR3 coding DNA: TGTGCCAGCAGTCCCCGAGGGGGGGCGGGGGAAAAACTGTTTTTT.